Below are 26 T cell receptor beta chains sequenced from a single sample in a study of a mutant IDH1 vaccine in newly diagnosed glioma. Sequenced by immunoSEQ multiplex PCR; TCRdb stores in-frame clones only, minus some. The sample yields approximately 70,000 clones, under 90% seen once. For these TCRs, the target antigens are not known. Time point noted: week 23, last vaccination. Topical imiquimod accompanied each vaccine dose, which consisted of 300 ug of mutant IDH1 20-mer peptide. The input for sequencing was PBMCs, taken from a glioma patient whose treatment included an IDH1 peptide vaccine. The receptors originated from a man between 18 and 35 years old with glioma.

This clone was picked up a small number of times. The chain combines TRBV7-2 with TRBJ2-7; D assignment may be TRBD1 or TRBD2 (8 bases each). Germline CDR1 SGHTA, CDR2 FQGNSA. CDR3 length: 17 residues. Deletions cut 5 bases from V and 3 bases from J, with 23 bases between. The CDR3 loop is CASSHYRGGQALYEQYF. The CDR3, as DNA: TGTGCCAGCAGCCACTACCGGGGGGGACAGGCTCTCTACGAGCAGTACTTC.

DNA for the CDR3: TGTGCCTGGAACTTGGGCAGCTCCTACGAGCAGTACTTC. This codes for CAWNLGSSYEQYF. This chain connects TRBV30 to TRBJ2-7; no clear D gene. Trimming stripped 4 bases from V and 0 bases from J, with 10 bases between. CDR1 and CDR2 (germline): GTSNPN, SVGIG (reference sequence). This CDR3 is 13 amino acids long.

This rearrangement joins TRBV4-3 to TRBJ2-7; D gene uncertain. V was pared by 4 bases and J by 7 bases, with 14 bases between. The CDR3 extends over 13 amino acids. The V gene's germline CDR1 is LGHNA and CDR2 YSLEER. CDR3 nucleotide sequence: TGCGCCAGCAGCCCCGACCTCGCCGGAGAGCAGTACTTC. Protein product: CASSPDLAGEQYF.

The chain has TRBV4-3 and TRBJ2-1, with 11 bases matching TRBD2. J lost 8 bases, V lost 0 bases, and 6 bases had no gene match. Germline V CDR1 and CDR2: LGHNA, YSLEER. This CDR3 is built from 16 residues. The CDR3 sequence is CASSQEGGLAADEQFF. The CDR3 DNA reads TGCGCCAGCAGCCAAGAAGGGGGACTAGCGGCGGATGAGCAGTTCTTC.

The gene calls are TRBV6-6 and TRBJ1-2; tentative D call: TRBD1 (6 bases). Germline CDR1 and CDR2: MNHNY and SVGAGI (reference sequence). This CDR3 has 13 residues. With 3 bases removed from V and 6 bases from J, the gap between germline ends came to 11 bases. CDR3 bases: TGTGCCAGCAGTTATAGCAGGGGTGATGGCTACACCTTC. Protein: CASSYSRGDGYTF.

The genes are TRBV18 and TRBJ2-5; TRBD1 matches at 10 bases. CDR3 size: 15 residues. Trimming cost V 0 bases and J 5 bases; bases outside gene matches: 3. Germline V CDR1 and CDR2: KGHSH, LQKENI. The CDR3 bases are TGTGCCAGCTCACCACCCGACAGGGGGCATGAGACCCAGTACTTC. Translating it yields CASSPPDRGHETQYF. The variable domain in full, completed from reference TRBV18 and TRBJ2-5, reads NAGVMQNPRHLVRRRGQEARLRCSPMKGHSHVYWYRQLPEEGLKFMVYLQKENIIDESGMPKERFSAEFPKEGPSILRIQQVVRGDSAAYFCASSPPDRGHETQYFGPGTRLLVL.

CDR3 loop: CASSPGQGGNYNSPLHF. The CDR3 DNA reads TGTGCCAGCAGCCCTGGTCAAGGCGGGAACTATAATTCACCCCTCCACTTT. The chain couples TRBV5-8 to TRBJ1-6; D is undetermined. Germline-derived CDR1 and CDR2 are SGHTS and YDEGEE. The germline V and J ends were trimmed by 4 bases and 3 bases, with 17 bases remaining between them. This CDR3 is 17 amino acids long.

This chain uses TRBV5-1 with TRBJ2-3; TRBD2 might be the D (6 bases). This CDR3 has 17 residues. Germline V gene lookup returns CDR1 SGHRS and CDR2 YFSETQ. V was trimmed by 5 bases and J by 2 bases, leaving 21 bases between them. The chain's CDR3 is CASSRAASGGNTDTQYF. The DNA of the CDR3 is TGCGCCAGCAGTCGCGCAGCTAGTGGGGGGAACACAGATACGCAGTATTTT.

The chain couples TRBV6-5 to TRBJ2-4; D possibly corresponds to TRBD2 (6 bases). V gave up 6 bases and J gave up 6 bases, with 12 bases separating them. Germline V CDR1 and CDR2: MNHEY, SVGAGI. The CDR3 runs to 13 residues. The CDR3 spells CASRRDAGNIQYF. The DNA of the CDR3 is TGTGCCAGCAGGCGGGACGCAGGAAACATTCAGTACTTC.

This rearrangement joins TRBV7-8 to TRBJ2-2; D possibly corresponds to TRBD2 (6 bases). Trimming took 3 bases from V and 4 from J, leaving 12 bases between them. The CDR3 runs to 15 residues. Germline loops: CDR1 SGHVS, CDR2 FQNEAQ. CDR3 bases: TGTGCCAGCAGCTTCTTTCTGGGGGGCACCGGGGAGCTGTTTTTT. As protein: CASSFFLGGTGELFF.

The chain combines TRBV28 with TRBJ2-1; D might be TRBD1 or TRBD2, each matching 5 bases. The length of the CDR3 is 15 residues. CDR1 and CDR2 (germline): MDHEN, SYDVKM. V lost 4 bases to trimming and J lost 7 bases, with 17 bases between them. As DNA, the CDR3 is TGTGCCAGCAGTTCCGGGACCCCTAGGCAGAATGAGCAGTTCTTC. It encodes CASSSGTPRQNEQFF.

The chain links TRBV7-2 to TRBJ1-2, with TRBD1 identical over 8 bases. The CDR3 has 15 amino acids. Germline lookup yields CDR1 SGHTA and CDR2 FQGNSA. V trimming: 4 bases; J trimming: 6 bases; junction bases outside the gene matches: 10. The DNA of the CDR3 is TGTGCCAGCAGCTCCGCGTGGACAGGGAGGGATGGCTACACCTTC. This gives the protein CASSSAWTGRDGYTF.

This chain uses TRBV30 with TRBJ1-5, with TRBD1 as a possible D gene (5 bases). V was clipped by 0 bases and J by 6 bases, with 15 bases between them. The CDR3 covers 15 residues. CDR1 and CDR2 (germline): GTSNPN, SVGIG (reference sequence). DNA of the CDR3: TGTGCCTGGAGTGTTATGGGGGGAGTAGGTCAGCCCCAGCATTTT. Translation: CAWSVMGGVGQPQHF. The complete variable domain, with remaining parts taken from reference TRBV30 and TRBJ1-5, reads SQTIHQWPATLVQPVGSPLSLECTVEGTSNPNLYWYRQAAGRGLQLLFYSVGIGQISSEVPQNLSASRPQDRQFILSSKKLLLSDSGFYLCAWSVMGGVGQPQHFGDGTRLSIL.

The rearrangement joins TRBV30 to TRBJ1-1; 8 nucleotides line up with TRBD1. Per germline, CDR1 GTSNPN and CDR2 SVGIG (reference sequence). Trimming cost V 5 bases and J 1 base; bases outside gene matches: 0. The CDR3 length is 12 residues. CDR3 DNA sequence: TGTGCCTGGGACAGGGGGAACACTGAAGCTTTCTTT. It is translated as CAWDRGNTEAFF.

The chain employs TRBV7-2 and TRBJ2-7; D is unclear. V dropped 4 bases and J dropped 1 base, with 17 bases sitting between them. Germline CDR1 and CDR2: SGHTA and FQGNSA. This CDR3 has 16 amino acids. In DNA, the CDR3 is TGTGCCAGCAGCTCTCGACCTCCCCCCGCTTCCTACGAGCAGTACTTC. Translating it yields CASSSRPPPASYEQYF.

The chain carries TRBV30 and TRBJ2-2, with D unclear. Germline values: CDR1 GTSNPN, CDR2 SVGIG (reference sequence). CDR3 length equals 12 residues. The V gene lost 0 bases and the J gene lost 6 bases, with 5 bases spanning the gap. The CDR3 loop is CAWSVGPGELFF. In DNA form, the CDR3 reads TGTGCCTGGAGTGTTGGGCCCGGGGAGCTGTTTTTT. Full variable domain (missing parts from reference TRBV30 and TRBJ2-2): SQTIHQWPATLVQPVGSPLSLECTVEGTSNPNLYWYRQAAGRGLQLLFYSVGIGQISSEVPQNLSASRPQDRQFILSSKKLLLSDSGFYLCAWSVGPGELFFGEGSRLTVL.

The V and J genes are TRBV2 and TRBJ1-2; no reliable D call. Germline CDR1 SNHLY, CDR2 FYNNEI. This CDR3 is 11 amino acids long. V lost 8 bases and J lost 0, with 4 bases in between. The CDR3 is CASLANYGYTF. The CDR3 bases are TGTGCCAGCCTGGCTAACTATGGCTACACCTTC.

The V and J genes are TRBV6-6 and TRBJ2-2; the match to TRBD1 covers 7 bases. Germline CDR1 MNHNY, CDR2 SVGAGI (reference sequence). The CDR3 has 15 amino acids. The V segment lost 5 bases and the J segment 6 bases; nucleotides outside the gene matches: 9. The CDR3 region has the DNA TGTGCCAGCAGTACGACAGGGTTCATCGCCGGGGAGCTGTTTTTT. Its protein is CASSTTGFIAGELFF.

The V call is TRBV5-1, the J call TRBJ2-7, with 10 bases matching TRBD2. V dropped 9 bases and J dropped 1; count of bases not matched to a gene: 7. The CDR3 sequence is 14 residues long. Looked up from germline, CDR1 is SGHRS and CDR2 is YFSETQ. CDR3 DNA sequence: TGCGCCACCTCCAAAGCGGGAGGGTCCTACGAGCAGTACTTC. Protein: CATSKAGGSYEQYF. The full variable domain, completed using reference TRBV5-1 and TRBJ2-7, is KAGVTQTPRYLIKTRGQQVTLSCSPISGHRSVSWYQQTPGQGLQFLFEYFSETQRNKGNFPGRFSGRQFSNSRSEMNVSTLELGDSALYLCATSKAGGSYEQYFGPGTRLTVT.

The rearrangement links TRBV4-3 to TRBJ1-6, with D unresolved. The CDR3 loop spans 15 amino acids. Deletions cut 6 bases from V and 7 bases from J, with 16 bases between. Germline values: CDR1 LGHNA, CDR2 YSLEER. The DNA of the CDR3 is TGCGCCAGCAGGTCCAGAGGGCTCGCAAATTCACCCCTCCACTTT. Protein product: CASRSRGLANSPLHF.

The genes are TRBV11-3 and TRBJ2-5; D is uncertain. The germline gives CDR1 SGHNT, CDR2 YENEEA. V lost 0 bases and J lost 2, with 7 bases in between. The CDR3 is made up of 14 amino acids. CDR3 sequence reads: CASSLDGEQETQYF. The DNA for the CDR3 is TGTGCCAGCAGCTTAGATGGGGAACAAGAGACCCAGTACTTC.

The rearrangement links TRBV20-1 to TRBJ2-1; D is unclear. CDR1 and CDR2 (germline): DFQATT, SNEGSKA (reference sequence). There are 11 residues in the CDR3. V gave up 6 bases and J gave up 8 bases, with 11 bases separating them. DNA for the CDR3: TGCAGTGCAAACTGGAATCATGAGCAGTTCTTC. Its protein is CSANWNHEQFF.

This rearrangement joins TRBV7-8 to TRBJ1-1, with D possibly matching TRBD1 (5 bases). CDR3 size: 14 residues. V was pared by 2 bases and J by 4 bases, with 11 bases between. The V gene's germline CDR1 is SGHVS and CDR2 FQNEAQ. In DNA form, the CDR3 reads TGTGCCAGCAGCTTAAACCAGGGAGTCACTGAAGCTTTCTTT. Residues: CASSLNQGVTEAFF. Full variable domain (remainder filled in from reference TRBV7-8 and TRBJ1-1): GAGVSQSPRYKVAKRGQDVALRCDPISGHVSLFWYQQALGQGPEFLTYFQNEAQLDKSGLPSDRFFAERPEGSVSTLKIQRTQQEDSAVYLCASSLNQGVTEAFFGQGTRLTVV.

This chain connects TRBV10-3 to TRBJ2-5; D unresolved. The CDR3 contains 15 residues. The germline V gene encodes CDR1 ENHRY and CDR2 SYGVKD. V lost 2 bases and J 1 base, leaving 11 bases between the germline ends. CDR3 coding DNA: TGTGCCATCAGTGAGGTTCCTCCGGCCCAAGAGACCCAGTACTTC. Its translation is CAISEVPPAQETQYF.

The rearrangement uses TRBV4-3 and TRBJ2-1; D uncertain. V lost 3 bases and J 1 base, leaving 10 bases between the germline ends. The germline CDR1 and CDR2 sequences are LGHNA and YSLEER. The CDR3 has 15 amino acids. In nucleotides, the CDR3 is TGCGCCAGCAGCCAGCCTCTTGCGTCCTACAATGAGCAGTTCTTC. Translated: CASSQPLASYNEQFF.

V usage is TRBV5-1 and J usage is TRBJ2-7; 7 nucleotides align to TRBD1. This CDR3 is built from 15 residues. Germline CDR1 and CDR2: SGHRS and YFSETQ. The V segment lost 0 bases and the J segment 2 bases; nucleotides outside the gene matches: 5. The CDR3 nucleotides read TGCGCCAGCAGCTTGGCTAAACAGGGGACCTACGAGCAGTACTTC. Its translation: CASSLAKQGTYEQYF.